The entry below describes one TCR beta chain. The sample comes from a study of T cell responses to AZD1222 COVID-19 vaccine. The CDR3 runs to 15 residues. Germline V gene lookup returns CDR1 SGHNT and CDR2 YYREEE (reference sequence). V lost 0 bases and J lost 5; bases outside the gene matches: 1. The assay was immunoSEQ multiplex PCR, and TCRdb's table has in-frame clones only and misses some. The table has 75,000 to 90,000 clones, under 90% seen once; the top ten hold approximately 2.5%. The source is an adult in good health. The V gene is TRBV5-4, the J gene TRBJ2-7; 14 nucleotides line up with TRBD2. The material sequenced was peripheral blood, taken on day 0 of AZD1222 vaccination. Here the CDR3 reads CASSLGLAGGHEQYF. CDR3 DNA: TGTGCCAGCAGCTTGGGACTAGCGGGGGGGCACGAGCAGTACTTC.